What follows are 5 T cell receptor beta chains derived from one specimen sequenced in a study of identical twins. TCRdb called the 5' RACE reads again in MiXCR, with one record for every CDR3 protein. This sample has about 890,000 distinct CDR3 sequences, with 9% to 15% found just once. This same sample was also part of a study on yellow fever vaccine responses in identical twins.

Sequenced input: PBMCs. These receptor sequences come from a woman aged 18-29 years in good health.

This clonotype turned up a few times. The chain recombines TRBV7-2 with TRBJ1-2; 9 bases line up with TRBD1. Germline CDR1 reads SGHTA; CDR2 reads FQGNSA. This CDR3 spans 14 amino acids. J lost 7 bases, V lost 5 bases, and 8 bases had no gene match. The chain's CDR3 is CASSTEQGARGYTF. Here the CDR3 DNA reads TGTGCCAGCAGCACCGAACAGGGGGCGCGTGGCTACACCTTC. Drawing the rest from reference TRBV7-2 and TRBJ1-2, the complete variable domain is GAGVSQSPSNKVTEKGKDVELRCDPISGHTALYWYRQSLGQGLEFLIYFQGNSAPDKSGLPSDRFSAERTGGSVSTLTIQRTQQEDSAVYLCASSTEQGARGYTFGSGTRLTVV.

This chain connects TRBV5-1 to TRBJ2-1, with 9 bases aligning to TRBD1. This CDR3 comprises 13 residues. J was trimmed by 4 bases and V by 7 bases; bases with no gene match: 3. From germline, CDR1 is SGHRS and CDR2 YFSETQ. The CDR3 nucleotides read TGCGCCAGCGCCGGGACAGGGTACAATGAGCAGTTCTTC. Translating it yields CASAGTGYNEQFF.

This clonotype appeared many times. The chain couples TRBV29-1 to TRBJ2-7; perhaps TRBD2 as D (5 bases). The V gene's germline CDR1 is SQVTM and CDR2 ANQGSEA. The CDR3 sequence is 11 residues long. V gave up 3 bases and J gave up 5 bases, with 8 bases separating them. Written as DNA, the CDR3 is TGCAGCGTTGAGACTAACGACGAGCAGTACTTC. Its protein is CSVETNDEQYF.

This clonotype has only a few counts. The genes are TRBV29-1 and TRBJ2-7; no definite D call. V was shortened by 4 bases and J by 0 bases, with 13 bases between the two germline ends. The CDR3 is 14 amino acids. CDR1 is SQVTM, CDR2 ANQGSEA, per germline. The CDR3 reads CSVVIGLSSYEQYF. CDR3 coding DNA: TGCAGCGTTGTCATAGGGTTAAGCTCCTACGAGCAGTACTTC.

This clonotype was detected a few times. The chain couples TRBV15 to TRBJ2-5; D is possibly TRBD1 or TRBD2 (5 bases each). CDR3 length: 18 residues. Trimming removed 1 base from V and 1 base from J, with 19 bases in between. The germline CDR1 and CDR2 sequences are LNHNV and YYDKDF (reference sequence). This chain's CDR3 is CATSRGGFFSAGQETQYF. In DNA form, the CDR3 reads TGTGCCACCAGCAGAGGGGGGTTCTTTAGCGCGGGCCAAGAGACCCAGTACTTC.